This TCR beta chain was sequenced during a study of CXCR3-negative and CXCR3-positive naive CD8 T cells. General study results and limits: TRB CDR3s were more hydrophobic in CXCR3-positive than in CXCR3-negative naive cells.

The method, 5' RACE with UMI labels, was used to prepare the TRB cDNA libraries. Reanalyzing the 5' RACE reads, TCRdb keeps one entry per CDR3 protein, without DNA. The sample shows about 98,000 distinct CDR3 sequences, and around 0.99% sits with its ten largest clones. Germline V gene data show CDR1 as SQVTM and CDR2 as ANQGSEA. The CDR3 sequence is 16 residues long. About this clonotype: Its antigen remains unidentified.

This chain uses TRBV29-1 with TRBJ1-2; TCRdb's D gene call, TRBD1, goes unchecked for lack of DNA. The sample taken for sequencing was naive CXCR3+ CD8+ T cells from blood. Documented subset: CD45RO-CCR7+CD27+CD95- naive CD8+ T cells expressing CXCR3 (TNR3+). This sequence was found in a human donor in good health. Some clones in this sample may be carry-over from other donors' samples. CDR3: CSARIPGQEHQYGYTF.